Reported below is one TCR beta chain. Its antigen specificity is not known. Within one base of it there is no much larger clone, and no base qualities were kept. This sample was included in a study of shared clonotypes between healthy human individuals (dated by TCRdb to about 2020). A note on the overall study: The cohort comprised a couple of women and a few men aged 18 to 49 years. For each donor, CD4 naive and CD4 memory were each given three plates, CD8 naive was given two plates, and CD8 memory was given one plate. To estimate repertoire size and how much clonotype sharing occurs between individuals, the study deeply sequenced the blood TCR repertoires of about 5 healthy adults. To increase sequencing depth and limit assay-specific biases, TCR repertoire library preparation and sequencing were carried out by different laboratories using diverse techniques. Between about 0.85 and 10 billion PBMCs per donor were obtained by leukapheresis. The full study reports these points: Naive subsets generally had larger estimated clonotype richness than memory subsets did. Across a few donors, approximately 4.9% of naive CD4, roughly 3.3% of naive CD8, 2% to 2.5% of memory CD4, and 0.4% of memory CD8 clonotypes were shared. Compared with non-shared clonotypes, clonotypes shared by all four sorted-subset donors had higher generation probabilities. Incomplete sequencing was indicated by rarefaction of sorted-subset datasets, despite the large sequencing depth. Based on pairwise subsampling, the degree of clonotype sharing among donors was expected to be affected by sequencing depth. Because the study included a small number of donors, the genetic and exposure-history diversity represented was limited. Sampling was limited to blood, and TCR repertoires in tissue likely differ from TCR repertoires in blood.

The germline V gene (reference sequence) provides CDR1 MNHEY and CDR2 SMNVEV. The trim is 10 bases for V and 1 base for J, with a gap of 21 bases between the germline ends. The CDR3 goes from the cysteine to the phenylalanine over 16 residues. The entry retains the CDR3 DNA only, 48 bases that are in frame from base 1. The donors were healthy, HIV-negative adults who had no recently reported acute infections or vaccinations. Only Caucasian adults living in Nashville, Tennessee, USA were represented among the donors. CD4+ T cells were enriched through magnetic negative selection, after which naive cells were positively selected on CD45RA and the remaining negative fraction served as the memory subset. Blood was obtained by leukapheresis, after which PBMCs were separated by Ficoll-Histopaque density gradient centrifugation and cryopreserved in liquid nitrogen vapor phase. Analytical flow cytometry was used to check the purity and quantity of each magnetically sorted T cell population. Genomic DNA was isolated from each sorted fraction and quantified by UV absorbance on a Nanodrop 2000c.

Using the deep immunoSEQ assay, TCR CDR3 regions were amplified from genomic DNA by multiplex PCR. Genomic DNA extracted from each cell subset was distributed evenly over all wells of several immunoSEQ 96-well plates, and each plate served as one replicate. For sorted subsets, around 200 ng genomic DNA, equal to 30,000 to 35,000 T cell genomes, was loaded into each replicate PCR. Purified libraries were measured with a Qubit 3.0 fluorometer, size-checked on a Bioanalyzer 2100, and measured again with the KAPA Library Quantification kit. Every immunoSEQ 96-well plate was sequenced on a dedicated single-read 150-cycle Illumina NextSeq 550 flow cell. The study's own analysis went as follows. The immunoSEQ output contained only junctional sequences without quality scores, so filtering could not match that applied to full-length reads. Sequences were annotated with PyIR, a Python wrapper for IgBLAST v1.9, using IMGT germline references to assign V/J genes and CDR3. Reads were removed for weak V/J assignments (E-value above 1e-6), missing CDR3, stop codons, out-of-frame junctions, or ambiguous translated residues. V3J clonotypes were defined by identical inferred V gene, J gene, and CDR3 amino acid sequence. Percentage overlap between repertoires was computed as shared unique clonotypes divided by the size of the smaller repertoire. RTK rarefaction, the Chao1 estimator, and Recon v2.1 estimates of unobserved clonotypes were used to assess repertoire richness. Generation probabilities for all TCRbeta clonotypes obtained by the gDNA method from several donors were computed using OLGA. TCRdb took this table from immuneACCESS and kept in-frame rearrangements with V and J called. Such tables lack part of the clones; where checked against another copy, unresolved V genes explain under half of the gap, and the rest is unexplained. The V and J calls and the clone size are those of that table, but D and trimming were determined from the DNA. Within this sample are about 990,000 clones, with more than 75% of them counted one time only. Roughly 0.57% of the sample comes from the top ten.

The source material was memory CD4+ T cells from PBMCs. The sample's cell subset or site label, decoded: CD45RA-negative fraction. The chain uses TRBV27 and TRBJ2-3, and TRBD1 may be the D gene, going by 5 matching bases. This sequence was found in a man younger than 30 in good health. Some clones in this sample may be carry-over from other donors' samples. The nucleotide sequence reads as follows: TGTGCCACCTCCTTTGTGGGTAGACAGCGCACAGATACGCAGTATTTT. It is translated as CATSFVGRQRTDTQYF.